One sample yielded the 3 T cell receptor beta chains listed below, sequenced in a study of shared clonotypes between healthy human individuals. Cells designated naive CD8 were CD45RO-negative and were positively selected for CCR7, with terminally differentiated effector memory CD45RA+ cells excluded. Profiling relied on immunoSEQ multiplex PCR, and the TCRdb table lists in-frame clones only, not all of them. In the table there are approximately 840,000 clones, approximately 97% of which are singletons. The sequencing input was naive CD8+ T cells sorted from blood. The receptor source for this set is a young man in good health.

J is TRBJ1-1 and V is TRBV28; possibly TRBD1 for D (6 bases). Per germline, CDR1 MDHEN and CDR2 SYDVKM. This CDR3 is built from 15 residues. The V end was cut by 4 bases, the J end by 1 base, with 13 bases between. CDR3 sequence reads: CASSSDRPENTEAFF. Here the CDR3 DNA reads TGTGCCAGCAGTTCCGACAGGCCAGAGAACACTGAAGCTTTCTTT.

The gene calls are TRBV29-1 and TRBJ2-2, with D perhaps TRBD1 (6 bases). The germline gives CDR1 SQVTM, CDR2 ANQGSEA. Trimming left V 7 bases short and J 7 bases short, with 16 bases between. The CDR3 runs 13 residues. Here the CDR3 reads CSGGTRGSGELFF. As DNA, the CDR3 is TGCAGCGGTGGGACAAGAGGTAGCGGGGAGCTGTTTTTT.

V usage is TRBV25-1 and J usage is TRBJ2-6; 7 nucleotides line up with TRBD1. Germline V gene lookup returns CDR1 MGHDK and CDR2 SYGVNS. V was clipped by 6 bases and J by 3 bases; unmatched bases: 14. The CDR3 consists of 18 residues. CDR3 protein: CASRRLTGIAHGANVLTF. The CDR3 DNA follows: TGTGCCAGCAGGCGACTGACAGGGATTGCTCATGGGGCCAACGTCCTGACTTTC.